These 21 T cell receptor beta chains were sequenced from one sample in a study of T cell responses to AZD1222 COVID-19 vaccine. Method: immunoSEQ multiplex PCR; TCRdb's copy keeps in-frame clones and lacks some. The repertoire holds about 67,000 clones, approximately 80% seen once, with approximately 21% in the top ten. Sequencing used peripheral blood, obtained on day 0 of AZD1222 vaccination. The source of these receptors is an adult in good health.

To note about this clone: Different DNA sequences within this sample yield the same CDR3. The chain employs TRBV9 and TRBJ2-7; D is possibly TRBD1 (5 bases). There are 13 residues in the CDR3. Germline values: CDR1 SGDLS, CDR2 YYNGEE. The V gene lost 3 bases and the J gene lost 2 bases, with 9 bases spanning the gap. The CDR3 DNA reads TGTGCCAGCAGCGGGCAGGGCGCCTACGAGCAGTACTTC. It translates to CASSGQGAYEQYF.

J is TRBJ2-1 and V is TRBV5-1; D gene uncertain. This CDR3 spans 11 amino acids. Germline V gene sequence: CDR1 SGHRS, CDR2 YFSETQ. Trimming cost V 1 base and J 8 bases, with 4 bases left between them. The CDR3 reads CASSLKYEQFF. The CDR3 DNA follows: TGCGCCAGCAGCTTGAAATATGAGCAGTTCTTC.

The chain links TRBV27 to TRBJ2-5; 11 nucleotides agree with TRBD2. The V gene's germline CDR1 is MNHEY and CDR2 SMNVEV (reference sequence). The CDR3 loop spans 15 amino acids. After removal of 3 bases from V and 4 bases from J, the junction contained 4 bases not matched to a gene. The CDR3 DNA sequence: TGTGCCAGCAGTTTTTCTCTAGCGGGGGGAGAGACCCAGTACTTC. Protein: CASSFSLAGGETQYF.

The chain joins TRBV30 to TRBJ2-1; TRBD2 matches at 9 bases. The CDR3 consists of 14 residues. CDR1 and CDR2 (germline): GTSNPN, SVGIG (reference sequence). V gave up 0 bases and J gave up 6 bases; unmatched junction bases: 3. CDR3 coding DNA: TGTGCCTGGAGTGTGGGTAGCGGGGGCAATGAGCAGTTCTTC. Protein sequence: CAWSVGSGGNEQFF.

The J gene is TRBJ1-1, the V gene TRBV12-3 or TRBV12-4; no reliable D call. V was trimmed by 3 bases and J by 9 bases, leaving 8 bases between them. The CDR3 covers 11 residues. This CDR3 reads CASSFTVKAFF. In nucleotides, the CDR3 is TGTGCCAGCAGTTTTACGGTAAAAGCTTTCTTT.

The rearrangement joins TRBV5-6 to TRBJ1-3, with 10 nucleotides matching TRBD1. Looked up from germline, CDR1 is SGHDT and CDR2 is YYEEEE. Germline trimming cut 3 bases from V and 2 bases from J; bases unmatched to any gene: 5. This CDR3 has 16 amino acids. CDR3 sequence: CASSWAGTGAGNTIYF. In nucleotides, the CDR3 is TGTGCCAGCAGCTGGGCCGGGACAGGGGCTGGAAACACCATATATTTT.

The chain employs TRBV6-2 or TRBV6-3 and TRBJ2-7; 11 bases line up with TRBD2. The CDR3 sequence is 19 residues long. Germline loops: CDR1 MNHEY, CDR2 SVGEGT. V lost 3 bases to trimming and J lost 0 bases; unmatched junction nucleotides: 13. CDR3 nucleotides: TGTGCCAGCAGTTATCGCCACGGGACTAGCGGCATCGGCTCCTACGAGCAGTACTTC. Its protein product is CASSYRHGTSGIGSYEQYF.

This clone has just one count. The chain recombines TRBV5-1 with TRBJ2-7; 10 nucleotides agree with TRBD1. Germline CDR1 SGHRS, CDR2 YFSETQ. The CDR3 totals 15 residues. Trimming cost V 0 bases and J 5 bases; bases outside gene matches: 5. CDR3 bases: TGCGCCAGCAGCTTGGGATGGACAGGGGGAGACGAGCAGTACTTC. It translates to CASSLGWTGGDEQYF.

The chain links TRBV20-1 to TRBJ2-7; tentatively, D is TRBD2 (5 bases). The V gene's germline CDR1 is DFQATT and CDR2 SNEGSKA (reference sequence). V lost 6 bases, J lost 4 bases, and 10 bases lay in between. The CDR3 is made up of 11 amino acids. The CDR3 sequence: CSAKREYEQYF. The CDR3 nucleotides are TGCAGTGCGAAAAGGGAGTACGAGCAGTACTTC.

J is TRBJ1-2 and V is TRBV5-6, with TRBD1 matching over 11 bases. The germline CDR1 and CDR2 sequences are SGHDT and YYEEEE. CDR3 size: 14 residues. V gave up 3 bases and J gave up 6 bases; unmatched junction bases: 4. CDR3 amino acids: CASSYRDRGNGYTF. The CDR3 DNA reads TGTGCCAGCAGCTACCGGGACAGGGGGAATGGCTACACCTTC.

This clone was picked up one time. The chain recombines TRBV7-2 with TRBJ2-3, with D possibly TRBD2 on 6 matching bases. CDR1 and CDR2 from the germline V gene are SGHTA and FQGNSA. The V end was cut by 4 bases, the J end by 2 bases, with 7 bases between. The CDR3 totals 13 residues. In nucleotides, the CDR3 is TGTGCCAGCAGCTGGAGGGACACAGATACGCAGTATTTT. Its translation is CASSWRDTDTQYF. Looking up the rest from reference TRBV7-2 and TRBJ2-3 gives the full variable domain: GAGVSQSPSNKVTEKGKDVELRCDPISGHTALYWYRQSLGQGLEFLIYFQGNSAPDKSGLPSDRFSAERTGGSVSTLTIQRTQQEDSAVYLCASSWRDTDTQYFGPGTRLTVL.

The CDR3 is CASSRAGIYTF. CDR3 bases: TGTGCCAGCAGCCGAGCAGGAATCTACACCTTC. The chain combines TRBV3-1 (or the pseudogene TRBV3-2) with TRBJ1-2; D gene unclear. The CDR3 loop spans 11 amino acids. Germline CDR1 LGHDT, CDR2 YNNKEL (reference sequence). V lost 4 bases and J 10 bases, leaving 10 bases between the germline ends.

The rearrangement uses TRBV6-5 and TRBJ1-1; no definite D call. V lost 9 bases, J lost 1 base, and 12 bases lay in between. The CDR3 runs 13 residues. In germline, CDR1 is MNHEY, CDR2 SVGAGI. The CDR3 protein is CASWGRWNTEAFF. For the CDR3, the DNA is TGTGCCAGTTGGGGTAGATGGAACACTGAAGCTTTCTTT.

This rearrangement joins TRBV4-2 to TRBJ1-2; D may be TRBD1 (6 bases). The CDR3 has 14 residues. V was cut by 4 bases and J by 0 bases, with 9 bases left in between. The V gene's germline CDR1 is LGHNA and CDR2 YNFKEQ. CDR3 sequence reads: CASSREGANYGYTF. The CDR3 DNA sequence: TGTGCCAGCAGCCGGGAGGGGGCTAACTATGGCTACACCTTC.

The CDR3 spells CASSLGPGDEQYF. CDR3 nucleotide sequence: TGTGCCAGCAGCTTGGGACCGGGGGACGAGCAGTACTTC. The rearrangement joins TRBV5-5 to TRBJ2-7; the D gene is possibly TRBD2 (6 bases). The CDR3 extends over 13 amino acids. V was shortened by 0 bases and J by 5 bases, with 9 bases between the two germline ends. Germline V gene lookup returns CDR1 SGHKS and CDR2 YYEKEE (reference sequence).

This rearrangement joins TRBV6-6 to TRBJ1-5, with D maybe TRBD1 (5 bases). With 5 bases removed from V and 5 bases from J, the gap between germline ends came to 22 bases. Per germline, CDR1 MNHNY and CDR2 SVGAGI (reference sequence). CDR3 length: 17 amino acids. The CDR3 DNA sequence: TGTGCCAGCAGTCGCCCCGCGGGGCTCAGGGAGGATCAGCCCCAGCATTTT. The encoded protein is CASSRPAGLREDQPQHF.

The CDR3 region is CASSVRGYEQYF. The CDR3 DNA follows: TGTGCCAGTAGTGTCAGGGGTTACGAGCAGTACTTC. The chain carries TRBV19 and TRBJ2-7, with D perhaps TRBD1 (6 bases). The CDR3 sequence is 12 residues long. V was trimmed by 5 bases and J by 4 bases, leaving 9 bases between them. CDR1 and CDR2 from the germline V gene are LNHDA and SQIVND (reference sequence).

The chain couples TRBV9 to TRBJ2-2, with D perhaps matching TRBD1 or TRBD2 (5 bases each). Trimming took off 0 bases at V and 4 bases at J, with 10 bases between the two ends. This CDR3 spans 15 amino acids. Germline CDR1 and CDR2: SGDLS and YYNGEE. DNA for the CDR3: TGTGCCAGCAGCGTAGGGGGACGCTCCACCGGGGAGCTGTTTTTT. Its translation is CASSVGGRSTGELFF.

The chain combines TRBV24-1 with TRBJ2-1; weak D call: TRBD2 (5 bases). The CDR3 is made up of 14 amino acids. The V end lost 3 bases, the J end lost 15 bases, and 20 bases lay between the germline ends. The germline V gene has CDR1 KGHDR and CDR2 SFDVKD. CDR3 protein: CATSDLTPGARVFF. In DNA form, the CDR3 reads TGTGCCACCAGTGATCTTACCCCCGGCGCGAGGGTGTTCTTC.

This clone was observed a single time. V gene TRBV6-4 combines with J gene TRBJ2-7; D may be TRBD2 (5 bases). CDR3 size: 15 residues. V lost 8 bases, J lost 3 bases, and 20 bases lay in between. Germline CDR1 reads MRHNA; CDR2 reads SNTAGT. This CDR3 is CASGCGKEVGYEQYF. The CDR3 nucleotides are TGTGCCAGCGGGTGTGGGAAGGAGGTTGGCTACGAGCAGTACTTC.

The rearrangement uses TRBV5-4 and TRBJ2-3; 11 nucleotides align to TRBD2. The V and J ends lost 2 bases and 4 bases, in that order; junction bases with no gene match: 3. The CDR3 extends over 15 amino acids. Germline CDR1 and CDR2: SGHNT and YYREEE (reference sequence). The CDR3 here is CASSFSGGAADTQYF. The CDR3 bases are TGTGCCAGCAGCTTTAGCGGGGGGGCGGCAGATACGCAGTATTTT. Using reference TRBV5-4 and TRBJ2-3 for the parts outside the CDR3, the full variable domain is ETGVTQSPTHLIKTRGQQVTLRCSSQSGHNTVSWYQQALGQGPQFIFQYYREEENGRGNFPPRFSGLQFPNYSSELNVNALELDDSALYLCASSFSGGAADTQYFGPGTRLTVL.